The present T cell receptor (beta chain) was sequenced within a study of T cell responses to AZD1222 COVID-19 vaccine. The V and J ends lost 4 bases and 2 bases respectively, with 23 bases between them. Germline V CDR1 and CDR2: SGHAT, FQNNGV. This CDR3 has 18 residues. As for this clone: What it binds is not known.

Libraries were prepared by immunoSEQ multiplex PCR; TCRdb keeps only in-frame clonotypes and omits some of them. The sample yields about 110,000 clones, about 85% seen once. Study outcomes and limitations: There were repertoire samples only from the period after the peak T cell response. Donors skewed white British and female; clonal diversity was possibly underestimated. Unmutated variant regions reportedly attract nearly half of all spike-specific TCRs.

The gene calls are TRBV11-2 and TRBJ1-2; D not resolved. The clonotype comes from an adult in good health. The sample here was peripheral blood, taken on day 0 of AZD1222 vaccination. The CDR3 DNA is TGTGCCAGCAGCTCACCCGCGGTGGCCGGACGGCTAAACTATGGCTACACCTTC. Its protein product is CASSSPAVAGRLNYGYTF.